This T cell receptor beta chain was sequenced for a study of T cells in Graves' hyperthyroidism and ophthalmopathy (dated by TCRdb to between 2018 and 2021). About the investigation overall: Peripheral blood was collected at initial diagnosis, before any treatment. To identify TCR V-J signatures that set the groups apart, the researchers used a discovery cohort of about a hundred patients, made up of 40 to 45 with Graves' ophthalmopathy and some 60 with stable Graves' hyperthyroidism. Prospective prediction of ophthalmopathy was tested in an independent validation cohort consisting of 18 hyperthyroidism patients and approximately 16 patients who later progressed to ophthalmopathy. The approximately 100 discovery patients were divided at random into training and test sets in a 7:3 ratio. In several Graves' hyperthyroidism patients, the study also compared T-cell repertoires from thyroid tissue with T-cell repertoires from blood. Following sampling, methimazole starting at 30 mg daily was given to hyperthyroidism patients, and high-dose intravenous methylprednisolone was given to ophthalmopathy patients. TCR Vbeta CDR3 sequencing of some 140 peripheral blood samples (roughly 41 ophthalmopathy, 75 to 80 hyperthyroidism and roughly 17 progressor patients) is reported in the paper. Paper-wide results and their limitations: Blood samples also contained most of the expanded thyroid clonotypes (frequency above 0.001), which suggests that blood repertoires may reflect thyroid immune responses. During validation, the model predicted progression to ophthalmopathy a median of roughly six months ahead of onset, with around 65% sensitivity and almost 75% specificity. A model built on a 13 V-J signature distinguished ophthalmopathy from stable hyperthyroidism, reaching roughly 88% sensitivity and under 84% specificity in cross-validation and 80%/75% in testing. Sample size was not statistically predetermined, and investigators were not blinded to group allocation.

Moderately to severely active disease, a Clinical Activity Score of at least 3, a NOSPECS grade of at least 4, and a duration under 3 months were present in ophthalmopathy patients. The study excluded patients with uncontrolled infections, other autoimmune diseases, pregnancy or lactation. Diagnoses were established on the basis of clinical symptoms, serum thyroxine and TRAb, thyroid ultrasound, and orbital computed tomography. Ficoll-Paque density gradient centrifugation was used to isolate PBMCs from about 10 ml of fresh peripheral blood. Total RNA was extracted with Trizol reagent, and quality was checked on an Agilent 2100 Bioanalyzer. As regards this clonotype: Its antigen specificity is not known. The input lacks base qualities; no much larger clone sits a single base away.

TCR beta CDR3 regions were amplified from RNA transcripts. A first-round RT-PCR of the TCR CDR3 used the HTBI primer set with the Qiagen OneStep RT-PCR kit. The libraries were constructed in a second round of multiplex PCR and then size-selected and purified. Sequencing of the libraries was done on an Illumina HiSeq2000 using paired-end 100 bp reads. In the paper's pipeline: SOAPnuke was used to process the raw data, with reads discarded if the reads contained adapters or uncalled bases, had a mean Phred below 15, or lacked an exact constant-primer or identifier match. High-quality paired reads were merged using COPE v1.2.5, and each unique nucleotide sequence was defined as a clonotype. MiTCR v1.1 was used to align clonotypes to the IMGT TRBV, TRBD and TRBJ reference segments. The analysis was restricted to V-J combinations with a frequency above 0.0001, which together covered roughly 99% of the repertoires. The TCS score was defined as the ratio of F50 (clonal expansion) to E x V (chaos), calculated using BLOSUM62-based TCRdist between CDR3 peptides within each V-J. Welch's t-statistics and random forest reduced several hundred V-J features to 13, which were used in a naive Bayes classifier (R e1071). TCRdb passed the public sequencing reads through fastp at Q25 and MiXCR, retaining productive beta sequences. Every entry covers one CDR3 protein and lists the most common genes and DNA from its rows. TCRdb's processing, not the authors', yielded these V and J calls. The sample table contains 350,000 to 450,000 distinct CDR3 sequences; only one count was recorded for over 12% of them. Of the sample, over 25% falls within the top ten clones.

The clonotype originates from a man aged 50 or older with Graves' ophthalmopathy. The sample was blood.

The CDR3 is CAISESGQEQYF. In nucleotide form, the sequence is TGTGCCATCAGTGAGTCAGGTCAGGAGCAGTACTTC. Rearrangement joined TRBV10-3 to TRBJ2-7, with the D gene uncertain. Reading the germline V gene gives CDR1 ENHRY and CDR2 SYGVKD. Including the terminal cysteine and phenylalanine, the CDR3 comprises 12 residues. The read is trimmed to its CDR3 DNA, 36 bases read in frame from base 1. Trimming removed 0 bases from V and 7 bases from J, leaving 7 bases between the germline ends.